The sequence of this T cell receptor (beta chain) was determined in a study of blood T cells in healthy people across ages. About the study: Capture by template switching was about one barcoded beta molecule per two T cells.

Primers used in a second PCR of about 7 to 12 cycles were a sample-barcoded 5' primer and a J-beta primer mix. TCRdb called the 5' RACE reads again in MiXCR, with one record for every CDR3 protein. The table records around 800,000 distinct CDR3 sequences, roughly 26% of them present only once. CDR1 is SGDLS, CDR2 YYNGEE, per germline. Trimming cost V 4 bases and J 5 bases; bases outside gene matches: 17. The CDR3 extends over 17 amino acids. The sample also formed part of further work on T cells of mothers and their children.

Sequencing was carried out using blood. The TCR was taken from a boy between 10 and 17 years old in good health. This sequence joins TRBV9 and TRBJ2-5; 7 nucleotides align to TRBD2. CDR3 coding DNA: TGTGCCAGCAGCCCCACTCCGGGGGGAAGGATACAGGAGACCCAGTACTTC. This codes for CASSPTPGGRIQETQYF. Full variable domain (missing parts from reference TRBV9 and TRBJ2-5): DSGVTQTPKHLITATGQRVTLRCSPRSGDLSVYWYQQSLDQGLQFLIQYYNGEERAKGNILERFSAQQFPDLHSELNLSSLELGDSALYFCASSPTPGGRIQETQYFGPGTRLLVL.